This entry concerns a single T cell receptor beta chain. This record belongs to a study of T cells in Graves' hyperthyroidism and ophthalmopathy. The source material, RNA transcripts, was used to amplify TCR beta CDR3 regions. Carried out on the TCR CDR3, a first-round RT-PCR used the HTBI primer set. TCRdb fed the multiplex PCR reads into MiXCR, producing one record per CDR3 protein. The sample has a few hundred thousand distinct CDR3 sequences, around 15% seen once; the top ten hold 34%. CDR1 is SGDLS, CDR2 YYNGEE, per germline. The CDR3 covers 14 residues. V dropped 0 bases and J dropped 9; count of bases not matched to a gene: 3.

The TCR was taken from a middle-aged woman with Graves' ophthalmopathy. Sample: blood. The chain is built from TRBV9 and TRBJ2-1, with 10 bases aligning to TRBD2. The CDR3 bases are TGTGCCAGCAGCGTAGCTAGCGGGGGATCTGAGCAGTTCTTC. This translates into CASSVASGGSEQFF.